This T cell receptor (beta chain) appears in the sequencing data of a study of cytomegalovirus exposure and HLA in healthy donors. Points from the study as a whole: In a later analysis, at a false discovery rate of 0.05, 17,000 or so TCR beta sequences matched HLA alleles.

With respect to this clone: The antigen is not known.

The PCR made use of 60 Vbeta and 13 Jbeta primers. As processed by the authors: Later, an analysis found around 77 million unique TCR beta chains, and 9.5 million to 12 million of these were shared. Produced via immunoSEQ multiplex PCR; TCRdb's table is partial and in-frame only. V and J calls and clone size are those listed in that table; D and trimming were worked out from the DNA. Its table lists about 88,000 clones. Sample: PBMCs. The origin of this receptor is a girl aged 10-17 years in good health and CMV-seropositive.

CDR3 nucleotide sequence: TGTGCTAGTGGTCCAAGACAGGGCGGGGGGGCTTACACTGAAGCTTTCTTT. It is translated as CASGPRQGGGAYTEAFF. The chain carries TRBV12-5 and TRBJ1-1; TRBD1 matches at 7 bases. V shed 5 bases and J 3 bases; nucleotides not matched to a gene: 15. The CDR3 spans 17 residues. Germline V gene data show CDR1 as LGHNT and CDR2 as FRNRAP.